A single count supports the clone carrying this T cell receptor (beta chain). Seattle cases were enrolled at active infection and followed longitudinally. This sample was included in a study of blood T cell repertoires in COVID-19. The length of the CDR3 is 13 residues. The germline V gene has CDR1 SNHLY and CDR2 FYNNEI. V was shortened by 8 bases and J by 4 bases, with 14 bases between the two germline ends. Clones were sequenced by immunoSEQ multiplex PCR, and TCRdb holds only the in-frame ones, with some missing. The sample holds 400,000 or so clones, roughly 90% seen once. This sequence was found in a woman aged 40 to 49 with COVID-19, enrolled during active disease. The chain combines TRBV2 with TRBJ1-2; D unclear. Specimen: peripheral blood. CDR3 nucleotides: TGTGCCAGCTCCGAGGGCACCACCTATGGCTACACCTTC. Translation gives CASSEGTTYGYTF.